This T cell receptor beta chain was recorded in a study of T cell repertoires in cytomegalovirus infection. In germline, CDR1 is SEHNR, CDR2 FQNEAQ (reference sequence). Trimming took off 4 bases at V and 5 bases at J, with 13 bases between the two ends. This CDR3 spans 14 amino acids. This clonotype has a count of ten or more. TCRdb passed the reads through MiXCR, listing each CDR3 protein once. The repertoire includes some 180,000 distinct CDR3 sequences, 8.5% to 10% of them detected once, and about 4.2% sits in the top ten. The TCR sequence derives from a human donor in good health (CMV status not recorded). Some clones in this sample may be carry-over from other donors' samples. The chain employs TRBV7-9 and TRBJ2-3; weak D call: TRBD2 (6 bases). The sample was PBMCs. CDR3 amino acids: CASSSVGSKDTQYF. The DNA for the CDR3 is TGTGCCAGCAGCTCCGTCGGGAGTAAAGATACGCAGTATTTT.